The source of this T cell receptor beta chain is a study of cytomegalovirus exposure and HLA in healthy donors. Turning to the study itself: Earlier, some 170 million T cells were analyzed, and fewer than 120 million unique TCR beta sequences were found among them.

Healthy donors of bone marrow made up the group. Points from the study as a whole: In a later analysis, parvovirus B19, influenza, CMV and Epstein-Barr virus appeared linked to several top co-occurrence clusters. Further analysis, carried out later, found HLA-associated TCR beta chains more clonally expanded than equally common other chains.

Of note for this clone: What it recognizes is unknown.

With 60 Vbeta and 13 Jbeta primers, the PCR was carried out. Repertoires were generated with immunoSEQ multiplex PCR, while TCRdb's copy carries only in-frame clones and drops some. The sample contains 100,000 to 150,000 clones, approximately 85% of which appear only once. The CDR3 extends over 13 amino acids. Germline V gene sequence: CDR1 SGHTA, CDR2 FQGTGA. Between the trimmed V and J ends, which lost 3 bases and 4 bases, there was a span of 10 bases. The TCR was taken from a boy under 18 in good health and CMV-seronegative. The gene calls are TRBV7-3 and TRBJ2-7, with D possibly being TRBD2 (5 bases). The sample comprised PBMCs. The CDR3 bases are TGTGCCAGCAGCTTGTATGAGGGTTACGAGCAGTACTTC. Residues: CASSLYEGYEQYF.